The present T cell receptor (beta chain) was sequenced within a study of vaccination and CD4 T cells after COVID-19 (dated by TCRdb to 2022 to 2024). Turning to the overall study: SARS-CoV-2 positivity had been established in the convalescent patients by nasal swab PCR, and mild disease was recorded in about 9 of these patients and severe disease in one. Six males and four females were included in the convalescent cohort, with two Hispanic individuals, seven Caucasians, two Asians and one multiracial person represented. Participants got two doses of the Pfizer-BioNTech BNT162b2 vaccine (n=8) or two doses of the Moderna mRNA-1273 vaccine (n=2). Post-COVID blood samples from convalescent patients were collected a median of about 100 days after diagnosis, with a range of about 30 to 170 days. Post-vaccine blood samples were taken a median of roughly 72 days after the second vaccine dose, with a range of roughly 14 to 250 days. A few convalescent patients were sampled both early after vaccination (day 14) and late after vaccination (days 161 to 241). Culture stimuli were overlapping spike peptide pools from SARS-CoV-2 and from the common cold coronaviruses HCoV-NL63, HCoV-OC43 and HCoV-229E. As controls, cultures received a CEFX viral epitope pool (the positive control), an HIV-1 Nef peptide pool (the negative control), or no peptide at all. In about 11 COVID-19 convalescent patients and 4 infection-naive healthy vaccine recipients, the spike-specific CD4+ TCR repertoire before mRNA vaccination was compared with the repertoire after mRNA vaccination.

The meaning of the sample's time point label: late sampling 161 to 241 days after vaccination in a few convalescent patients. Taken with the paper, the label for treatment or condition translates to: approximately 9-day PBMC culture with coronavirus spike peptide pools or control peptides (ViraFEST assay). The study used the ViraFEST assay, which expanded antigen-specific T cells with peptide pools and then identified expanded clonotypes by TCR sequencing. Positive SARS-CoV-2 PCR tests in the convalescent patients dated from March to December 2020, before Alpha, Beta and Delta variants emerged in the United States. PBMCs were cultured at around 2.2 million per well in IMDM supplemented with roughly 5% human AB serum and about 10 IU/ml IL-2, with 9.5 to 10 ug/ml peptide pools added. On days 3 and 7, half of the culture medium was replaced with fresh IL-2-containing medium. Once the cells had been in culture for about 10 days, the EasySep CD4+ T cell isolation kit was used to isolate CD4+ T cells by negative selection. Ficoll-Paque Plus gradient centrifugation was used to isolate PBMCs from whole blood, and the isolated PBMCs were then either used fresh or cryopreserved at -140C. Culture conditions were generally each tested in triplicate wells.

Concerning this clonotype: Its antigen target is currently unknown. Base-call qualities are not available, and no considerably larger clone is one nucleotide away.

General findings and caveats noted by the study authors: Among the post-vaccine SARS-CoV-2-reactive clones in convalescent patients, a median about 86% showed up only after vaccination, which suggests vaccine-specific priming. The median count of SARS-CoV-2-reactive clonotypes went up from about 23 after infection to 30 to 40 after vaccination, although the change was not significant. The number of convalescent patients in the study was relatively small, and the study did not examine early timepoints following natural infection. Of the vaccine-specific clones in convalescent patients, 304 of 307, or nearly all, reacted only to SARS-CoV-2 spike and did not cross-react with common cold coronaviruses.

The junction shows trimming of 4 bases on V and 5 bases on J, plus 5 bases between the germline ends. The CDR3 starts with the cysteine, ends with the phenylalanine, and has 11 residues. The entry retains the CDR3 DNA only, 33 bases that are in frame from base 1. CDR1 and CDR2 (SGHTA, FQGNSA) derive from the germline V gene. The library was generated by PCR. At the Johns Hopkins FTIC core, DNA from the cultured CD4+ T cells underwent TCR sequencing with the Oncomine TCR Beta short-read assay. The QIAamp micro DNA kit was used to extract genomic DNA from the cultured CD4+ T cells. Oncomine TCR Beta libraries from cultured CD4+ T cells were pooled using unique dual indexes and sequenced on an Illumina iSeq 100. From the authors' description of their analysis: Non-productive sequences were removed, and CDR3s not starting with C, not ending with F or W, or shorter than 7 amino acids were discarded. The MANAFEST web application identified antigen-specific clonotypes by comparing peptide-stimulated wells against reference wells and other culture wells. An FDR below 0.05, an odds ratio above 5, and a productive frequency above 0.1% in at least two of three replicate wells were required for clones to be considered positive. Clonotypes that were significantly expanded in both SARS-CoV-2 spike wells and at least one common cold coronavirus spike condition were defined as cross-reactive. CDR3 homology was assessed with Levenshtein distances (stringdist) and unrooted phylogenetic trees (ape) in R version 3.6.1. Starting from the raw public reads, TCRdb applied fastp trimming at Q25, assembled clones with MiXCR and retained in-frame beta chains. Each record represents a unique CDR3 protein, reported with the most common genes and DNA among its rows. TCRdb's processing, not the authors', yielded these V and J calls. Here the sample has approximately 15,000 distinct CDR3 sequences; about 45% occur a single time. 13% of the sample goes to the ten largest clones.

The sequence derives from a human donor who had recovered from COVID-19. Sequencing was performed on CD4+ T cells from blood, cultured in vitro, taken about 7 months after SARS-CoV-2 vaccination. Recombination linked TRBV7-2 to TRBJ2-5; the D gene cannot be resolved reliably. CDR3 region: CASSSGETQYF. The bases read TGTGCCAGCAGCTCCGGGGAGACCCAGTACTTC.